A single sample gave rise to the 25 T cell receptor beta chains below, sequenced in a study of shared clonotypes between healthy human individuals. The method was immunoSEQ multiplex PCR; TCRdb's version includes in-frame clones alone and lacks a portion of them. The sample has roughly 1 million clones; 65% to 80% are singletons. The sequencing input was memory CD4+ T cells sorted from blood. Documented subset: CD45RA-negative fraction. These receptor sequences come from a man aged 18-30 years in good health.

The rearrangement joins TRBV7-2 to TRBJ2-3, with D perhaps TRBD1 or TRBD2 (5 bases each). CDR3 length: 15 residues. Deletions cut 3 bases from V and 2 bases from J, with 12 bases between. Germline CDR1 is SGHTA and CDR2 is FQGNSA. The CDR3 DNA follows: TGTGCCAGCAGCTTCTACGGGGCGAACACAGATACGCAGTATTTT. This gives the protein CASSFYGANTDTQYF.

Here the CDR3 DNA reads TGCGCCAGCAGCCCCCGGGCCCTGGACAGGGGTCTGGGCGAGCAGTACTTC. This sequence encodes CASSPRALDRGLGEQYF. The chain is built from TRBV5-1 and TRBJ2-7; 9 positions match TRBD1. CDR1 and CDR2 (germline): SGHRS, YFSETQ. V shed 4 bases, J shed 6 bases, and the junction held 17 bases outside the gene matches. The CDR3 is made up of 17 amino acids. Drawing the rest from reference TRBV5-1 and TRBJ2-7, the complete variable domain is KAGVTQTPRYLIKTRGQQVTLSCSPISGHRSVSWYQQTPGQGLQFLFEYFSETQRNKGNFPGRFSGRQFSNSRSEMNVSTLELGDSALYLCASSPRALDRGLGEQYFGPGTRLTVT.

Regarding this clone: Other DNA sequences in the same sample also yield this CDR3. The chain has TRBV28 and TRBJ1-6; D is possibly TRBD1 (5 bases). Trimming left V 4 bases short and J 8 bases short, with 6 bases between. Germline loops: CDR1 MDHEN, CDR2 SYDVKM. The CDR3 totals 12 residues. CDR3 protein: CASSSGDSPLHF. The CDR3 DNA reads as TGTGCCAGCAGTTCGGGGGATTCACCCCTCCACTTT.

The chain links TRBV5-1 to TRBJ2-5; a possible D gene is TRBD2 (6 bases). Looked up from germline, CDR1 is SGHRS and CDR2 is YFSETQ. CDR3 size: 16 residues. The V end lost 5 bases, the J end lost 1 base, and 18 bases lay between the germline ends. The DNA of the CDR3 is TGCGCCAGCAGGAGGGGCTCGGGGGTGACCCAAGAGACCCAGTACTTC. Amino acids: CASRRGSGVTQETQYF. The full variable domain, its missing parts supplied by reference TRBV5-1 and TRBJ2-5, is KAGVTQTPRYLIKTRGQQVTLSCSPISGHRSVSWYQQTPGQGLQFLFEYFSETQRNKGNFPGRFSGRQFSNSRSEMNVSTLELGDSALYLCASRRGSGVTQETQYFGPGTRLLVL.

This chain's CDR3 is CASSFSSSYEQYF. CDR3 nucleotides: TGTGCCAGCAGCTTCAGTAGCTCCTACGAGCAGTACTTC. The rearrangement uses TRBV5-4 and TRBJ2-7; unclear D gene. The CDR3 sequence is 13 residues long. V was trimmed by 2 bases and J by 0 bases, leaving 6 bases between them. Germline V gene lookup returns CDR1 SGHNT and CDR2 YYREEE (reference sequence).

This chain connects TRBV9 to TRBJ2-5; 8 bases align to TRBD1. The closer fit of TRBJ2-7 to the DNA end suggests the J call may be wrong. Germline lookup yields CDR1 SGDLS and CDR2 YYNGEE. The CDR3 spans 14 residues. CDR3 region: CASSVQGASNEQYF. CDR3 nucleotide sequence: TGTGCCAGCAGCGTTCAGGGGGCTTCGAACGAGCAGTACTTC.

V and J are TRBV10-3 and TRBJ2-7, with 7 bases that match TRBD2. CDR3 length equals 14 residues. CDR1 is ENHRY, CDR2 SYGVKD, per germline. After removal of 11 bases from V and 3 bases from J, the junction contained 13 bases not matched to a gene. Here the CDR3 DNA reads TGTGCCTCCAAGGAGTCTGGGAGGGGCTACGAGCAGTACTTC. Encoded protein: CASKESGRGYEQYF.

This clone has only a few counts. The J gene is TRBJ1-1, the V gene TRBV28; tentative D call: TRBD1 (5 bases). V lost 5 bases to trimming and J lost 2 bases, with 15 bases between them. Germline V gives CDR1 MDHEN, CDR2 SYDVKM. The length of the CDR3 is 15 residues. Here the CDR3 reads CASSPPSGGNTEAFF. In nucleotides, the CDR3 is TGTGCCAGCAGTCCCCCATCGGGGGGAAACACTGAAGCTTTCTTT.

The chain couples TRBV7-2 to TRBJ2-5; tentative D call: TRBD1 (6 bases). The CDR3 runs to 13 residues. V lost 5 bases, J lost 5 bases, and 12 bases lay in between. Germline assignment: CDR1 SGHTA and CDR2 FQGNSA. The CDR3 nucleotides read TGTGCCAGCAGCCCTCACAGGGCGGAGACCCAGTACTTC. Amino acids: CASSPHRAETQYF.

The chain couples TRBV25-1 to TRBJ2-3; 8 bases are shared with TRBD1. V dropped 8 bases and J dropped 2; count of bases not matched to a gene: 6. Germline-derived CDR1 and CDR2 are MGHDK and SYGVNS. The length of the CDR3 is 14 residues. The CDR3 nucleotides read TGTGCCAGCGGAGACAGGGGAATCACAGATACGCAGTATTTT. Amino acids: CASGDRGITDTQYF. Supplemented by reference TRBV25-1 and TRBJ2-3, the full variable domain reads EADIYQTPRYLVIGTGKKITLECSQTMGHDKMYWYQQDPGMELHLIHYSYGVNSTEKGDLSSESTVSRIRTEHFPLTLESARPSHTSQYLCASGDRGITDTQYFGPGTRLTVL.

The chain has TRBV6-1 and TRBJ2-7, with 7 bases identical to TRBD2. This CDR3 contains 16 residues. V shed 4 bases and J 0 bases; nucleotides not matched to a gene: 9. Germline CDR1 and CDR2: MNHNS and SASEGT. For the CDR3, the DNA is TGTGCCAGCAGTGCCTCACTTGCGGGAGTCTCCTACGAGCAGTACTTC. It encodes CASSASLAGVSYEQYF.

There are a few counts of this clone. The rearrangement links TRBV5-4 to TRBJ1-2; TRBD1 agrees at 8 bases. The CDR3 runs to 14 residues. Germline V CDR1 and CDR2: SGHNT, YYREEE (reference sequence). Germline trimming cut 4 bases from V and 4 bases from J; bases unmatched to any gene: 6. CDR3 protein: CASSAGGFAYGYTF. The CDR3 coding sequence is TGTGCCAGCAGCGCAGGGGGCTTCGCCTATGGCTACACCTTC. The complete variable domain, with remaining parts taken from reference TRBV5-4 and TRBJ1-2, reads ETGVTQSPTHLIKTRGQQVTLRCSSQSGHNTVSWYQQALGQGPQFIFQYYREEENGRGNFPPRFSGLQFPNYSSELNVNALELDDSALYLCASSAGGFAYGYTFGSGTRLTVV.

This clone was picked up one time. Other DNA sequences from this sample encode an identical CDR3 as well. CDR3 coding DNA: TGTGCCAGCAGCCCCGGGACTGAGTATGGCTACACCTTC. This translates into CASSPGTEYGYTF. The chain combines TRBV7-2 with TRBJ1-2; tentative D call: TRBD1 (5 bases). Trimming stripped 5 bases from V and 5 bases from J, with 12 bases between. Germline V gene data show CDR1 as SGHTA and CDR2 as FQGNSA. The CDR3 is 13 residues long. Using reference TRBV7-2 and TRBJ1-2 for the parts outside the CDR3, the full variable domain is GAGVSQSPSNKVTEKGKDVELRCDPISGHTALYWYRQSLGQGLEFLIYFQGNSAPDKSGLPSDRFSAERTGGSVSTLTIQRTQQEDSAVYLCASSPGTEYGYTFGSGTRLTVV.

The CDR3 reads CASSLAGGGWQPQHF. CDR3 bases: TGTGCCAGCAGCCTCGCAGGGGGGGGGTGGCAGCCCCAGCATTTT. The chain employs TRBV7-2 and TRBJ1-5; 7 nucleotides match TRBD1. CDR3 length: 15 amino acids. Germline CDR1 reads SGHTA; CDR2 reads FQGNSA. Trimming cost V 5 bases and J 7 bases; bases outside gene matches: 11.

The V and J genes are TRBV29-1 and TRBJ2-1; D gene unclear. This CDR3 comprises 14 residues. Germline V gene lookup returns CDR1 SQVTM and CDR2 ANQGSEA. V lost 2 bases and J 2 bases, leaving 10 bases between the germline ends. The CDR3 nucleotides are TGCAGCGTTGAATACGGGTTTACCTACAATGAGCAGTTCTTC. Encoded protein: CSVEYGFTYNEQFF.

The gene calls are TRBV14 and TRBJ1-2; tentative D call: TRBD1 (6 bases). Trimming stripped 6 bases from V and 0 bases from J, with 11 bases between. CDR1 SGHDN and CDR2 FVKESK come from the germline V gene. This CDR3 has 14 residues. The DNA of the CDR3 is TGTGCCAGCAGTCGACAGGCAGCTAACTATGGCTACACCTTC. Its protein is CASSRQAANYGYTF.

CDR3 bases: TGTGCCAGCACCCCAAACCAAAACAATTCACCCCTCCACTTT. This gives the protein CASTPNQNNSPLHF. This rearrangement joins TRBV28 to TRBJ1-6; D ambiguous. The germline V gene encodes CDR1 MDHEN and CDR2 SYDVKM. Deletions cut 7 bases from V and 7 bases from J, with 14 bases between. The CDR3 extends over 14 amino acids.

The chain carries TRBV6-5 and TRBJ1-2; 7 bases are shared with TRBD1. Germline trimming cut 7 bases from V and 5 bases from J; bases unmatched to any gene: 10. Germline CDR1 is MNHEY and CDR2 is SVGAGI. The CDR3 consists of 14 residues. This chain's CDR3 is CASTRLTGLYGYTF. CDR3 sequence (DNA): TGTGCCAGCACCCGTTTGACAGGGTTATATGGCTACACCTTC.

On this clone itself: Other DNA sequences from this sample encode an identical CDR3 as well. This chain joins TRBV5-1 and TRBJ2-5, with 11 bases matching TRBD1. The CDR3 has 14 amino acids. Germline V gene sequence: CDR1 SGHRS, CDR2 YFSETQ. The ends lost 4 bases at V and 5 bases at J; junction bases unmatched: 4. The CDR3 sequence: CASSPGQGAETQYF. DNA for the CDR3: TGCGCCAGCAGCCCCGGACAGGGGGCTGAGACCCAGTACTTC.

This clone was seen at least ten times. The chain carries TRBV18 and TRBJ2-7; D not resolved. The CDR3 covers 14 residues. Trimming shortened V by 3 bases and J by 0 bases, and 9 bases separated the two germline ends. Germline assignment: CDR1 KGHSH and CDR2 LQKENI. CDR3 DNA sequence: TGTGCCAGCTCACCTAGCCTAAGCTCCTACGAGCAGTACTTC. Its translation: CASSPSLSSYEQYF.

Regarding this clone: This same CDR3 is encoded by further DNA sequences in the sample. The V call is TRBV7-6, the J call TRBJ2-7; 8 positions agree with TRBD2. From germline, CDR1 is SGHVS and CDR2 FNYEAQ. The V gene end was trimmed by 1 base and the J gene end by 0 bases; junction bases not matched to a gene: 2. The CDR3 totals 15 residues. The CDR3 protein is CASSLGSGSSYEQYF. In DNA form, the CDR3 reads TGTGCCAGCAGCTTAGGCAGCGGGAGCTCCTACGAGCAGTACTTC. Looking up the rest from reference TRBV7-6 and TRBJ2-7 gives the full variable domain: GAGVSQSPRYKVTKRGQDVALRCDPISGHVSLYWYRQALGQGPEFLTYFNYEAQQDKSGLPNDRFSAERPEGSISTLTIQRTEQRDSAMYRCASSLGSGSSYEQYFGPGTRLTVT.

The chain joins TRBV11-2 to TRBJ2-7; 8 nucleotides align to TRBD2. Germline CDR1 and CDR2: SGHAT and FQNNGV. With V trimmed by 0 bases and J by 2 bases, 6 bases remained unmatched. CDR3 length: 16 amino acids. The CDR3 protein is CASSLDGSGTPYEQYF. The CDR3 DNA reads as TGTGCCAGCAGCTTAGATGGTAGCGGGACCCCCTACGAGCAGTACTTC.

The chain links TRBV10-1 to TRBJ1-3, with no clear D. CDR1 and CDR2 (germline): WNHNN, SYGVQD (reference sequence). Trimming removed 3 bases at V and 0 bases at J, with 6 bases between. CDR3 size: 14 residues. This chain's CDR3 is CASSDQISGNTIYF. In nucleotides, the CDR3 is TGCGCCAGCAGTGACCAGATCTCTGGAAACACCATATATTTT.

The chain has TRBV9 and TRBJ1-3, with D tentatively TRBD1 (5 bases). Trimming removed 0 bases from V and 0 bases from J, with 13 bases in between. This CDR3 spans 17 amino acids. Germline CDR1 and CDR2: SGDLS and YYNGEE. The CDR3 loop is CASSVDMEGHSGNTIYF. The CDR3 bases are TGTGCCAGCAGCGTAGATATGGAGGGGCACTCTGGAAACACCATATATTTT.

The genes are TRBV28 and TRBJ1-2, with 9 bases lining up with TRBD1. Germline V gene data show CDR1 as MDHEN and CDR2 as SYDVKM. The CDR3 consists of 14 residues. With V trimmed by 11 bases and J by 1 base, 8 bases remained unmatched. The CDR3 loop is CAVTGGAHNYGYTF. The CDR3 bases are TGTGCCGTTACAGGGGGCGCACATAACTATGGCTACACCTTC.